Listed below are T cell receptor beta chains from one sample, sequenced in a study of cytomegalovirus exposure and HLA in healthy donors. Repertoires were generated with immunoSEQ multiplex PCR, while TCRdb's copy carries only in-frame clones and drops some. The sample has around 100,000 clones, 76% seen once; the top ten hold roughly 4.1%. Sequencing was done on a sample of PBMCs. The receptors originated from a man in his forties or fifties in good health and CMV-seronegative. Each CDR3 is given with its conserved first and last residue. The order of the fields is clone size, J gene, V gene, D gene, CDR3 protein, CDR3 DNA. D genes are given only for firm matches. Not all rows give a size; the values are once, few, many and, for expanded clones, a class.

NA TRBJ1-5 TRBV5-4 TRBD1 CASSLGTGDSNQPQHF TGTGCCAGCAGCTTGGGGACAGGGGATAGCAATCAGCCCCAGCATTTT
NA TRBJ2-1 TRBV28 NA CASSLSGAGSYNEQFF TGTGCCAGCAGTTTGTCAGGGGCCGGCTCCTACAATGAGCAGTTCTTC
NA TRBJ1-1 TRBV5-5 TRBD1 CASSQGQATLNTEAFF TGTGCCAGCAGCCAGGGACAGGCGACTCTGAACACTGAAGCTTTCTTT
NA TRBJ1-1 TRBV29-1 NA CSVEITVNTEAFF TGCAGCGTCGAAATTACAGTGAACACTGAAGCTTTCTTT
once TRBJ2-3 TRBV7-9 NA CAIEGGPDTQYF TGTGCCATCGAGGGGGGGCCAGATACGCAGTATTTT
few TRBJ2-4 TRBV5-1 TRBD1 CASSSGQSLAKNIQYF TGCGCCAGCAGCTCGGGACAGTCGCTAGCCAAAAACATTCAGTACTTC
NA TRBJ2-1 TRBV9 TRBD2 CASSVGGRLAALNEQFF TGTGCCAGCAGCGTAGGGGGCCGGCTAGCGGCTCTCAATGAGCAGTTCTTC
NA TRBJ2-2 TRBV28 NA CASSSPGGPGELFF TGTGCCAGCTCGTCCCCCGGGGGTCCCGGGGAGCTGTTTTTT
NA TRBJ2-1 TRBV5-4 TRBD2 CASSLGLAGTYNEQFF TGTGCCAGCAGCTTGGGACTAGCAGGTACCTACAATGAGCAGTTCTTC
NA TRBJ1-2 TRBV14 NA CASSQDRDSTNYGYTF TGTGCCAGCAGCCAAGATCGAGACTCCACTAACTATGGCTACACCTTC
NA TRBJ1-3 TRBV19 NA CASSIGATARNTIYF TGTGCCAGTAGTATAGGTGCGACAGCCCGAAACACCATATATTTT
NA TRBJ1-2 TRBV2 NA CASSEGGRRGSGYGYTF TGTGCCAGCAGTGAGGGGGGGAGGAGGGGTTCGGGCTATGGCTACACCTTC
NA TRBJ2-1 TRBV6-6 TRBD1 CASSLLRDRVNEQFF TGTGCCAGCAGTCTTCTCCGGGACAGGGTCAATGAGCAGTTCTTC
NA TRBJ2-7 TRBV11-3 NA CASSFQFDYEQYF TGTGCCAGCAGCTTCCAGTTTGACTACGAGCAGTACTTC
NA TRBJ2-5 TRBV7-2 NA CASSLATGETQYF TGTGCCAGCAGCTTAGCAACAGGGGAGACCCAGTACTTC
few TRBJ1-6 TRBV5-1 NA CASSLVIRTASSYNSPLHF TGCGCCAGCAGCTTGGTTATTAGGACAGCGAGCTCCTATAATTCACCCCTCCACTTT
NA TRBJ2-5 TRBV14 TRBD2 CASSYGLATETQYF TGTGCCAGCAGCTATGGACTAGCTACGGAGACCCAGTACTTC
NA TRBJ1-2 TRBV4-1 NA CASSQLGGVGYTF TGCGCCAGCAGCCAACTAGGCGGGGTTGGCTACACCTTC
NA TRBJ1-2 TRBV11-2 NA CASSLKAERGYGYTF TGTGCCAGCAGCTTAAAAGCAGAACGGGGCTATGGCTACACCTTC
NA TRBJ1-2 TRBV15 TRBD1 CATSSGQGARSYGYTF TGTGCCACCAGCAGTGGACAGGGGGCGCGTAGCTATGGCTACACCTTC
NA TRBJ1-1 TRBV7-9 TRBD1 CASSSRGQGSGEAFF TGTGCCAGCAGCTCCCGGGGACAGGGGTCCGGTGAAGCTTTCTTT
NA TRBJ2-1 TRBV25-1 NA CASSDYYNEQFF TGTGCCAGCAGTGACTATTACAATGAGCAGTTCTTC
NA TRBJ1-2 TRBV18 NA CASSPDRQDGYTF TGTGCCAGCTCACCAGATCGACAGGATGGCTACACCTTC
once TRBJ1-2 TRBV2 NA CASSEGRLLNYGYTF TGTGCCAGCAGTGAGGGCAGATTATTAAACTATGGCTACACCTTC
once TRBJ1-1 TRBV10-3 NA CAISDVRVTEAFF TGTGCCATCAGTGACGTCCGGGTCACTGAAGCTTTCTTT
NA TRBJ1-1 TRBV6-5 NA CASSYTRGTEAFF TGTGCCAGCAGTTACACGCGGGGCACTGAAGCTTTCTTT
NA TRBJ1-6 TRBV29-1 NA CSVKWGGKNSPLHF TGCAGCGTAAAGTGGGGGGGGAAAAATTCACCCCTCCACTTT
NA TRBJ2-7 TRBV6-5 NA CASIKDGGGTYEQYF TGTGCCAGCATCAAGGATGGCGGGGGCACCTACGAGCAGTACTTC
NA TRBJ1-1 TRBV6-6 NA CASSRGGRGTEAFF TGTGCCAGCAGCCGGGGGGGGAGGGGGACTGAAGCTTTCTTT
once TRBJ1-1 TRBV19 TRBD1 CASSDGGRRGPLNTEAFF TGTGCCAGTAGTGATGGAGGGAGAAGGGGGCCCTTGAACACTGAAGCTTTCTTT
NA TRBJ2-4 TRBV6-1 NA CASSGLAKNIQYF TGTGCCAGCAGTGGACTAGCCAAAAACATTCAGTACTTC
NA TRBJ1-2 TRBV5-6 TRBD1 CASSLSGRGRSNYGYTF TGTGCCAGCAGCTTGTCCGGCAGGGGGCGAAGTAACTATGGCTACACCTTC
NA TRBJ1-5 TRBV30 TRBD1 CAWSGQGDEPQHF TGTGCCTGGTCGGGACAGGGGGATGAGCCCCAGCATTTT
NA TRBJ1-2 TRBV6-5 TRBD1 CASRTTRGQNYGYTF TGTGCCAGCAGAACAACCAGGGGGCAAAACTATGGCTACACCTTC
few TRBJ2-5 TRBV19 NA CASSNSRETQYF TGTGCCAGTAGTAACAGCAGGGAGACCCAGTACTTC
NA TRBJ2-5 TRBV7-2 NA CASSLVPGRRQETQYF TGTGCCAGCAGCTTAGTTCCAGGGCGACGACAAGAGACCCAGTACTTC
once TRBJ1-2 TRBV13 NA CASSLGAPLHYGYTF TGTGCCAGCAGCTTAGGGGCCCCGCTGCACTATGGCTACACCTTC
NA TRBJ1-2 TRBV5-5 TRBD1 CASREATGDYGYTF TGTGCCAGCAGGGAAGCGACAGGGGACTATGGCTACACCTTC
NA TRBJ2-2 TRBV7-6 TRBD1 CASSPQGVPGELFF TGTGCCAGCAGCCCCCAGGGGGTCCCCGGGGAGCTGTTTTTT
NA TRBJ1-2 TRBV6-5 TRBD1 CASTGGDRGQYGYTF TGTGCCAGCACCGGAGGGGACAGGGGGCAGTATGGCTACACCTTC
NA TRBJ1-2 TRBV9 TRBD1 CASTSGGQGYGYTF TGTGCCAGCACCTCCGGGGGACAGGGATATGGCTACACCTTC
NA TRBJ1-1 TRBV5-1 TRBD1 CASSPRDSSAEAFF TGCGCCAGCAGCCCCCGGGACAGTAGCGCTGAAGCTTTCTTT
NA TRBJ1-2 TRBV2 TRBD1 CASSAGQGNGGYTF TGTGCCAGCAGCGCTGGACAGGGGAACGGTGGCTACACCTTC
NA TRBJ1-1 TRBV29-1 NA CSVEESEGTEAFF TGCAGCGTTGAAGAAAGTGAGGGCACTGAAGCTTTCTTT
NA TRBJ2-3 TRBV23-1 NA CASSVLCTDTQYF TGCGCCAGCAGTGTATTATGCACAGATACGCAGTATTTT
NA TRBJ1-3 TRBV5-4 NA CASSIQGPGNTIYF TGTGCCAGCAGTATACAGGGACCTGGAAACACCATATATTTT
NA TRBJ1-2 TRBV7-6 NA CASSLALTNYGYTF TGTGCCAGCAGCTTAGCGCTAACCAACTATGGCTACACCTTC
NA TRBJ2-5 TRBV6-5 NA CASSGGDGTETQYF TGTGCCAGCAGCGGCGGGGACGGGACGGAGACCCAGTACTTC
once TRBJ2-5 TRBV7-2 NA CASSPAGGRETQYF TGTGCCAGCAGCCCCGCCGGGGGGCGGGAGACCCAGTACTTC
NA TRBJ1-2 TRBV19 NA CASSISGAEGYTF TGTGCCAGTAGTATATCAGGGGCTGAGGGCTACACCTTC
once TRBJ1-1 TRBV18 NA CASSLNRDFEAFF TGTGCCAGCTCCCTGAACCGGGACTTTGAAGCTTTCTTT